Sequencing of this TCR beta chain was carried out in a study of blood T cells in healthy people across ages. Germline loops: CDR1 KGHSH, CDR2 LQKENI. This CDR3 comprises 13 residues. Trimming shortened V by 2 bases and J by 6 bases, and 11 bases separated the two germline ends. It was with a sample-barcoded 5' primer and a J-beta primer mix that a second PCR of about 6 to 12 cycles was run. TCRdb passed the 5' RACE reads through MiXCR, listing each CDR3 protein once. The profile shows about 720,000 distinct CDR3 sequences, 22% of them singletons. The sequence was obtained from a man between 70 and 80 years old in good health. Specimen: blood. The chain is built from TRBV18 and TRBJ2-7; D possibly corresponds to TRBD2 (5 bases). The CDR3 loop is CASSPTGVGEQYV. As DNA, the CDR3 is TGTGCCAGCTCACCAACCGGGGTGGGCGAGCAGTACGTC.